This entry lists 10 T cell receptor beta chains sequenced from one sample in a study of T cells in women clearing cervical HPV infection. Profiling relied on immunoSEQ multiplex PCR, and the TCRdb table lists in-frame clones only, not all of them. Its listing shows under 20,000 clones. The sequenced material came from blood buffy coat. These receptor sequences come from a woman between 18 and 75 years old with a cervical HPV16 infection that either progressed to CIN3+ or cleared (not recorded which).

Worth noting for this clone: The read terminates 3 residues ahead of where the CDR3 ends, so the germline J gene completes it. The V call is TRBV5-1, the J call TRBJ2-7, with D perhaps TRBD1 or TRBD2 (5 bases each). V was clipped by 1 base and J by 3 bases, with 11 bases between them. Germline CDR1 reads SGHRS; CDR2 reads YFSETQ. This CDR3 comprises 14 residues. CDR3 region: CASSLQRGDYEQYF. CDR3 DNA, as far as it was read: TGCGCCAGCAGCTTGCAGAGGGGAGACTACGAG.

Notes on this clone: The read finishes 3 residues shy of the CDR3 end, and the germline J gene is used to complete it. The chain joins TRBV20-1 to TRBJ2-1, with TRBD2 matching 11 bases. The CDR3 is 15 amino acids. Germline trimming cut 5 bases from V and 2 bases from J; bases unmatched to any gene: 5. CDR1 and CDR2 from the germline V gene are DFQATT and SNEGSKA (reference sequence). Incomplete CDR3 DNA: TGCAGTGCTGGAAGTAGCGGGGGGGCCTACAATGAG. This encodes CSAGSSGGAYNE. The full CDR3 protein reads CSAGSSGGAYNEQFF.

On this clone: The read stops 3 residues short of the end of the CDR3; the missing end is completed from the germline J gene. This chain uses TRBV18 with TRBJ1-6; 8 bases line up with TRBD1. The CDR3 spans 15 residues. Germline V CDR1 and CDR2: KGHSH, LQKENI. The CDR3 loop is CASSPGQAGIHPLHF. The covered CDR3 bases are TGTGCCAGCTCACCGGGACAGGCCGGAATTCATCCC.

Points on this clone: Coverage ceases 3 residues before the CDR3 finishes, and the germline J gene fills in the end. V and J are TRBV18 and TRBJ1-5, with TRBD1 as a possible D gene (6 bases). Germline V gene lookup returns CDR1 KGHSH and CDR2 LQKENI. CDR3 length: 15 residues. V lost 6 bases and J 2 bases, leaving 14 bases between the germline ends. The DNA read from the CDR3 is TGTGCCAGCTCGCTGACAGGCAGCGGCAATCAGCCC. Protein product: CASSLTGSGNQP. The CDR3 in full is CASSLTGSGNQPQHF.

Worth noting for this clone: The read is 3 residues too short to cover the CDR3 end, so that end is filled in from the germline J gene. The chain joins TRBV30 to TRBJ1-2; D is unclear. Germline V gene data show CDR1 as GTSNPN and CDR2 as SVGIG (reference sequence). The CDR3 is 13 amino acids. The sequenced CDR3 bases are TGTGCCTGGAGTGTAACTTCAGCGGGGGGC. Encoded protein: CAWSVTSAGG. The CDR3, in full, reads CAWSVTSAGGYTF.

Turning to this clone: Read sequence stops 3 residues before the CDR3 end, and the germline J gene provides the missing end. The V gene is TRBV13, the J gene TRBJ2-7; TRBD1 is a possible D gene (6 bases). The CDR3 has 15 amino acids. The V end lost 5 bases, the J end lost 6 bases, and 20 bases lay between the germline ends. Germline V gene lookup returns CDR1 PRHDT and CDR2 FYEKMQ (reference sequence). The CDR3 protein is CASSINRAVLGEQYF. The CDR3 DNA, read in part, is TGTGCCAGCAGCATTAACAGGGCTGTCTTGGGCGAG.

As concerns this clone: The DNA ends 3 residues before the CDR3 does, and the rest of the CDR3 is filled in from the germline J gene. This chain links TRBV5-6 with TRBJ2-1; a possible D gene is TRBD2 (6 bases). Germline V CDR1 and CDR2: SGHDT, YYEEEE. The CDR3 has 15 amino acids. The V and J ends lost 2 bases and 9 bases respectively, with 18 bases between them. This CDR3 is CASSLGGLAWSEQFF. Partial CDR3 DNA: TGTGCCAGCAGCTTAGGAGGTCTAGCGTGGAGTGAG.

A remark on this clone: The CDR3 end is not reached by the read, which stops 3 residues before it; the germline J gene fills it in. The J gene is TRBJ1-4, the V gene TRBV30; perhaps TRBD1 as D (5 bases). The V gene lost 2 bases and the J gene lost 7 bases, with 11 bases spanning the gap. Looked up from germline, CDR1 is GTSNPN and CDR2 is SVGIG (reference sequence). The CDR3 is made up of 13 amino acids. CDR3 region: CAWSRQGVEKLFF. The CDR3 DNA, read in part, is TGTGCCTGGAGTAGGCAGGGAGTTGAAAAA.

For this clone: The read stops 3 residues short of the end of the CDR3; the missing end is completed from the germline J gene. The genes are TRBV10-3 and TRBJ2-7, with a possible D match to TRBD2 (7 bases). CDR3 length: 17 residues. The V gene lost 0 bases and the J gene lost 4 bases, with 19 bases spanning the gap. Germline CDR1 ENHRY, CDR2 SYGVKD. Here the CDR3 reads CAISESRGGGGDYEQYF. The sequenced CDR3 bases are TGTGCCATCAGTGAGTCTCGGGGCGGGGGCGGGGATTACGAG.

In the case of this clone: The read finishes 3 residues shy of the CDR3 end, and the germline J gene is used to complete it. The sample has other DNA sequences that encode this CDR3 too. This chain uses TRBV30 with TRBJ1-5; D unclear. Germline CDR1 reads GTSNPN; CDR2 reads SVGIG (reference sequence). The CDR3 runs to 13 residues. Trimming removed 2 bases at V and 2 bases at J, with 7 bases between. The CDR3 bases that were read are TGTGCCTGGAGTTTGGGCGGCAATCAGCCC. It is translated as CAWSLGGNQP. Given in full, the CDR3 is CAWSLGGNQPQHF.